This record looks at one T cell receptor (beta chain) sequence and its context. The entry originates in a study of blood T cells in healthy people across ages. Each of the donors had approximately 10 milliliters of peripheral blood drawn into EDTA-treated Vacutainer tubes. Germline-derived CDR1 and CDR2 are SGHRS and YFSETQ. Trimming took off 5 bases at V and 2 bases at J, with 14 bases between the two ends. This CDR3 has 15 residues. PCR was performed a second time for about 7 to 11 cycles using a sample-barcoded 5' primer and a J-beta primer mix. TCRdb reanalysed the 5' RACE reads using MiXCR and keeps one entry per CDR3 protein. The sample lists roughly 720,000 distinct CDR3 sequences; roughly 50% were seen once.

Sample: blood. The rearrangement links TRBV5-1 to TRBJ2-1; a weak D match, TRBD2 (6 bases). This TCR came from a man at least 80 years old in good health. The CDR3 spells CASREGSTTYNEQFF. The CDR3 DNA sequence: TGCGCCAGCAGGGAGGGGAGCACCACCTACAATGAGCAGTTCTTC.